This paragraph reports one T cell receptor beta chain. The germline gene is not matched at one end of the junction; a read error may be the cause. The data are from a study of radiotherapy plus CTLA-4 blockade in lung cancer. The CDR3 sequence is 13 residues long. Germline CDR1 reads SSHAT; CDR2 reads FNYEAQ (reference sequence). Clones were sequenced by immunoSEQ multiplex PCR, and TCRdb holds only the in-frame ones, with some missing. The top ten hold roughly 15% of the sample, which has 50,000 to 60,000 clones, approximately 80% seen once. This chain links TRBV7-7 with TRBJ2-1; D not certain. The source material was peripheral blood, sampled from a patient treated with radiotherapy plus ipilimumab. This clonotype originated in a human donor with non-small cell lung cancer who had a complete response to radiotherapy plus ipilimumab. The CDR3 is CASSADSLGEQFF. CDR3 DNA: TGTGCTAGCAGCGCTGACTCGTTGGGTGAGCAGTTCTTC.